Below, 3 T cell receptor beta chains from the same sample are listed, as sequenced in a study of vaccination and CD4 T cells after COVID-19. Noted treatment: approximately nine-day PBMC culture with coronavirus spike peptide pools or control peptides (ViraFEST assay). Their antigens remain unidentified. Sequencing of DNA taken from cultured CD4+ T cells relied on the Oncomine TCR Beta short-read assay. From the PCR reads, TCRdb called clonotypes with MiXCR, one entry per CDR3 protein. Of 20,000 or so distinct CDR3 sequences listed, approximately 40% were seen once; the top ten hold around 14%. The sample was CD4+ T cells from blood, cultured in vitro. These receptors came from a human donor who had recovered from COVID-19.

A remark on this clonotype: A junction boundary mismatches the germline segment, possibly from a read error. This chain links TRBV24-1 with TRBJ2-3; D might be TRBD1 (7 bases). There are 13 residues in the CDR3. Looked up from germline, CDR1 is KGHDR and CDR2 is SFDVKD. The CDR3 spells CAARGEVIDTQYF. DNA for the CDR3: TGTGCCGCCAGGGGGGAAGTGATAGATACGCAGTATTTT.

The chain carries TRBV20-1 and TRBJ2-5; TRBD1 matches at 7 bases. The V segment lost 5 bases and the J segment 2 bases; nucleotides outside the gene matches: 8. Germline values: CDR1 DFQATT, CDR2 SNEGSKA (reference sequence). This CDR3 comprises 14 residues. CDR3 region: CSAVTGTSQETQYF. CDR3 nucleotides: TGCAGTGCTGTGACAGGGACCTCTCAAGAGACCCAGTACTTC.

This clonotype was seen only once. The rearrangement uses TRBV12-3 or TRBV12-4 and TRBJ1-2, with TRBD1 matching over 7 bases. The CDR3 length is 14 residues. J gave up 5 bases and V 5 bases, and 8 bases lay outside the gene matches. The CDR3 sequence: CASSPPGQKYGYTF. CDR3 DNA: TGTGCCAGCAGTCCACCGGGACAGAAATATGGCTACACCTTC.